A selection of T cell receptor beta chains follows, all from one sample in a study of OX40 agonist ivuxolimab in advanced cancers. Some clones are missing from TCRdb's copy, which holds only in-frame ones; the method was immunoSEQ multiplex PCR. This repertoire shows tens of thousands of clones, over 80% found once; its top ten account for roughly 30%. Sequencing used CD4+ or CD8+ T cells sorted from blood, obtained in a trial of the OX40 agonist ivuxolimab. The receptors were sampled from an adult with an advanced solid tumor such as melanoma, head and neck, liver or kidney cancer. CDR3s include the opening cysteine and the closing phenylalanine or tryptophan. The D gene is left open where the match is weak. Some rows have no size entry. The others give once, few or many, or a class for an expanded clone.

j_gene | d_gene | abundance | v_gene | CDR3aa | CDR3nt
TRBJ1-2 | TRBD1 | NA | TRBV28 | CASSAGQLYGYTF | TGTGCCAGTTCAGCGGGACAGCTCTATGGCTACACCTTC
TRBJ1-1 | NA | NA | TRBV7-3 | CASSLGRGSEAFF | TGTGCCAGCAGCTTAGGCAGGGGCTCTGAAGCTTTCTTT
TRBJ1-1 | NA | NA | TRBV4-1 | CASSQDHWDGNTEAFF | TGCGCCAGCAGCCAAGATCACTGGGACGGGAACACTGAAGCTTTCTTT
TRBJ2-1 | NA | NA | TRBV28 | CASSFGLAQFF | TGTGCCAGCAGTTTTGGTCTAGCACAGTTCTTC
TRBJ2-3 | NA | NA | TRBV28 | CASSVGQSTDTQYF | TGTGCCAGCAGTGTCGGACAGAGCACAGATACGCAGTATTTT
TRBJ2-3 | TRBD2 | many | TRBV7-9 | CASSPGTSGYTDTQYF | TGTGCCAGCAGCCCCGGGACTAGCGGATACACAGATACGCAGTATTTT
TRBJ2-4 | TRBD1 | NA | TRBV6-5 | CASSSWTGGLGNIQYF | TGTGCCAGCAGTTCGTGGACAGGGGGATTGGGAAACATTCAGTACTTC
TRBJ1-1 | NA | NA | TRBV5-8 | CASSLNRGWRGTTEAFF | TGTGCCAGCAGCTTGAATAGGGGCTGGCGGGGGACAACTGAAGCTTTCTTT
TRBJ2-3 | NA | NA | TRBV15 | CATSRLHDSTDTQYF | TGTGCCACCAGCAGGCTACATGACAGCACAGATACGCAGTATTTT
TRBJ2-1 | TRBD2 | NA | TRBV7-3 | CASSLTSSGTNREQFF | TGTGCCAGCAGCTTAACTTCTAGCGGGACCAATCGGGAGCAGTTCTTC